The 24 T cell receptor beta chains reported below all come from one sample, sequenced in a study of shared clonotypes between healthy human individuals. Method: immunoSEQ multiplex PCR; TCRdb's copy keeps in-frame clones and lacks some. The table shows 2,500,000 or so clones, with more than 80% occurring only once. The specimen was naive CD4+ T cells sorted from blood. The subset: CD45RA+ positively selected. All receptors derive from a young man in good health.

This chain connects TRBV5-4 to TRBJ1-4, with D unresolved. Germline CDR1 and CDR2: SGHNT and YYREEE (reference sequence). The CDR3 runs 14 residues. V was shortened by 4 bases and J by 8 bases, with 15 bases between the two germline ends. Written as DNA, the CDR3 is TGTGCCAGCAGCCCGAAAGAAGGGAACGAAAAACTGTTTTTT. It is translated as CASSPKEGNEKLFF.

The rearrangement links TRBV7-2 to TRBJ2-7, with 7 bases identical to TRBD2. The CDR3 loop spans 17 amino acids. Per germline, CDR1 SGHTA and CDR2 FQGNSA. The trim removed 4 bases at V and 5 bases at J, leaving 17 bases unmatched. In DNA form, the CDR3 reads TGTGCCAGCAGCTCCCTACTAGCGCCTAGCCAACTTAACGAGCAGTACTTC. This codes for CASSSLLAPSQLNEQYF.

V and J are TRBV6-5 and TRBJ1-5; perhaps TRBD1 as D (5 bases). CDR1 is MNHEY and CDR2 is SVGAGI in the germline V gene. The CDR3 length is 15 residues. Trimming took 5 bases from V and 1 from J, leaving 12 bases between them. The CDR3 bases are TGTGCCAGCAGTCAGGGACGGGTAAGCAATCAGCCCCAGCATTTT. Its translation is CASSQGRVSNQPQHF.

V gene TRBV14 combines with J gene TRBJ2-3; 8 nucleotides align to TRBD2. Germline CDR1 SGHDN, CDR2 FVKESK. The CDR3 length is 16 residues. With 3 bases clipped from V and 6 bases from J, the junction kept 11 bases outside the gene matches. The CDR3 protein is CASSHPGTRGWDTQYF. The CDR3 nucleotides are TGTGCCAGCAGCCACCCGGGGACTAGGGGCTGGGATACGCAGTATTTT.

V usage is TRBV19 and J usage is TRBJ2-3; possible D gene TRBD2, 6 bases. The CDR3 is 14 amino acids. V shed 6 bases and J shed 3 bases, with 13 bases lying between them. In germline, CDR1 is LNHDA, CDR2 SQIVND (reference sequence). The CDR3 DNA sequence: TGTGCCAGTAGGATGGGAGGAAAGACAGATACGCAGTATTTT. It is translated as CASRMGGKTDTQYF. The whole variable domain, remainder taken from reference TRBV19 and TRBJ2-3, is DGGITQSPKYLFRKEGQNVTLSCEQNLNHDAMYWYRQDPGQGLRLIYYSQIVNDFQKGDIAEGYSVSREKKESFPLTVTSAQKNPTAFYLCASRMGGKTDTQYFGPGTRLTVL.

The V gene is TRBV5-4, the J gene TRBJ1-4, with D possibly TRBD1 on 5 matching bases. This CDR3 has 12 amino acids. Germline loops: CDR1 SGHNT, CDR2 YYREEE (reference sequence). Trimming left V 1 base short and J 8 bases short, with 6 bases between. The CDR3 sequence is CASSLWGEKLFF. Written as DNA, the CDR3 is TGTGCCAGCAGCTTGTGGGGCGAAAAACTGTTTTTT.

The genes are TRBV9 and TRBJ1-4, with D unclear. Trimming removed 1 base at V and 5 bases at J, with 15 bases between. Germline V gives CDR1 SGDLS, CDR2 YYNGEE. The CDR3 totals 16 residues. The CDR3 reads CASSVWLRKVNEKLFF. CDR3 coding DNA: TGTGCCAGCAGCGTATGGTTAAGGAAGGTGAATGAAAAACTGTTTTTT. Full variable domain (rest looked up from reference TRBV9 and TRBJ1-4): DSGVTQTPKHLITATGQRVTLRCSPRSGDLSVYWYQQSLDQGLQFLIQYYNGEERAKGNILERFSAQQFPDLHSELNLSSLELGDSALYFCASSVWLRKVNEKLFFGSGTQLSVL.

This chain joins TRBV4-1 and TRBJ1-1; TRBD1 might be the D (5 bases). Germline CDR1 and CDR2: MGHRA and YSYEKL. This CDR3 contains 17 residues. V was clipped by 1 base and J by 0 bases, with 15 bases between them. DNA of the CDR3: TGCGCCAGCAGCCAAGCCGCCCCAGGGTTCATGAACACTGAAGCTTTCTTT. Translation: CASSQAAPGFMNTEAFF.

On this clone: Other DNA sequences within the sample encode an identical CDR3. The chain joins TRBV5-1 to TRBJ2-5, with 7 bases identical to TRBD1. Germline CDR1 and CDR2: SGHRS and YFSETQ. This CDR3 is 14 amino acids long. J lost 3 bases, V lost 2 bases, and 4 bases had no gene match. The CDR3 here is CASSLGGQKETQYF. The CDR3 bases are TGCGCCAGCAGCTTAGGGGGACAGAAAGAGACCCAGTACTTC.

As to this clone: Other nucleotide sequences in the sample specify the same CDR3. DNA for the CDR3: TGCGCCAGCAGCCCCAGGGGCGATACCGGGGAGCTGTTTTTT. This sequence encodes CASSPRGDTGELFF. The rearrangement joins TRBV5-1 to TRBJ2-2; possibly TRBD1 for D (6 bases). V was pared by 4 bases and J by 5 bases, with 12 bases between. The CDR3 totals 14 residues. Per the germline V gene, CDR1 is SGHRS and CDR2 is YFSETQ.

V usage is TRBV11-2 and J usage is TRBJ2-7, with D possibly being TRBD1 (5 bases). Trimming left V 5 bases short and J 3 bases short, with 14 bases between. The CDR3 is 14 amino acids. The germline V gene has CDR1 SGHAT and CDR2 FQNNGV. The CDR3, as DNA: TGTGCCAGCAGCCACGTCCAGGGATTCTACGAGCAGTACTTC. This translates into CASSHVQGFYEQYF.

The rearrangement links TRBV5-1 to TRBJ1-6; TRBD1 might be the D (5 bases). With 4 bases removed from V and 9 bases from J, the gap between germline ends came to 20 bases. Germline CDR1 is SGHRS and CDR2 is YFSETQ. The CDR3 covers 16 residues. The CDR3 DNA follows: TGCGCCAGCAGCCCGCAAGGACATCTGGAAGGTTCACCCCTCCACTTT. This sequence encodes CASSPQGHLEGSPLHF. The full variable domain, its missing parts supplied by reference TRBV5-1 and TRBJ1-6, is KAGVTQTPRYLIKTRGQQVTLSCSPISGHRSVSWYQQTPGQGLQFLFEYFSETQRNKGNFPGRFSGRQFSNSRSEMNVSTLELGDSALYLCASSPQGHLEGSPLHFGNGTRLTVT.

CDR3 bases: TGTGCCTGGAGTGTAGGGCCCACCGGGAGCTACACCTTC. Residues: CAWSVGPTGSYTF. This chain uses TRBV30 with TRBJ1-2; D gene ambiguous. CDR3 length: 13 residues. Looked up from germline, CDR1 is GTSNPN and CDR2 is SVGIG (reference sequence). V was pared by 0 bases and J by 9 bases, with 14 bases between.

The chain links TRBV29-1 to TRBJ2-2, with D hard to call. Trimming stripped 4 bases from V and 4 bases from J, with 13 bases between. Germline V gene sequence: CDR1 SQVTM, CDR2 ANQGSEA. The CDR3 totals 14 residues. CDR3 loop: CSVGNPWGTGELFF. The CDR3 DNA reads as TGCAGCGTTGGAAACCCCTGGGGCACCGGGGAGCTGTTTTTT.

The V and J genes are TRBV5-1 and TRBJ1-1, with TRBD1 as a possible D gene (6 bases). CDR3 length equals 15 residues. Germline loops: CDR1 SGHRS, CDR2 YFSETQ. V was pared by 0 bases and J by 3 bases, with 12 bases between. The CDR3 loop reads CASSLEPGADTEAFF. The DNA of the CDR3 is TGCGCCAGCAGCTTGGAGCCGGGGGCGGACACTGAAGCTTTCTTT. The whole variable domain, remainder taken from reference TRBV5-1 and TRBJ1-1, is KAGVTQTPRYLIKTRGQQVTLSCSPISGHRSVSWYQQTPGQGLQFLFEYFSETQRNKGNFPGRFSGRQFSNSRSEMNVSTLELGDSALYLCASSLEPGADTEAFFGQGTRLTVV.

This clone was seen only once. V usage is TRBV27 and J usage is TRBJ2-5; D unclear. Deletions cut 10 bases from V and 5 bases from J, with 11 bases between. The CDR3 covers 11 residues. Germline CDR1 MNHEY, CDR2 SMNVEV (reference sequence). In DNA form, the CDR3 reads TGTGCCAACTGCACAGAGGAGACCCAGTACTTC. Amino acids: CANCTEETQYF.

About this clone: Additional DNA sequences in this sample encode the identical CDR3. This chain joins TRBV28 and TRBJ1-2; D remains ambiguous. The CDR3 runs 12 residues. V was pared by 5 bases and J by 5 bases, with 9 bases between. CDR1 MDHEN and CDR2 SYDVKM come from the germline V gene. The DNA for the CDR3 is TGTGCCAGCAGTAACCGTGGGTATGGCTACACCTTC. Protein product: CASSNRGYGYTF.

This sequence joins TRBV18 and TRBJ2-6; tentatively, D is TRBD2 (5 bases). The ends were cut back, 8 bases at V and 0 bases at J, with 14 bases in the middle. The CDR3 loop spans 16 amino acids. CDR1 and CDR2 (germline): KGHSH, LQKENI. The CDR3 DNA sequence: TGTGCCAGCCGGAGGAACTTAAGCTCTGGGGCCAACGTCCTGACTTTC. Its translation: CASRRNLSSGANVLTF.

This sequence joins TRBV28 and TRBJ1-4, with 7 nucleotides matching TRBD1. The CDR3 is 15 residues long. The V gene end was trimmed by 5 bases and the J gene end by 5 bases; junction bases not matched to a gene: 8. Germline V gene lookup returns CDR1 MDHEN and CDR2 SYDVKM. CDR3 sequence: CASSPAGQKNEKLFF. The CDR3 DNA is TGTGCCAGCAGTCCCGCGGGACAGAAAAATGAAAAACTGTTTTTT.

This chain links TRBV11-2 with TRBJ2-5, with no clear D. The J call may be mistaken, given a closer DNA end match to TRBJ2-7. The CDR3 totals 13 residues. CDR1 and CDR2 from the germline V gene are SGHAT and FQNNGV. This CDR3 reads CASSLASTYEQYF. DNA of the CDR3: TGTGCCAGCAGCTTAGCCTCGACCTACGAGCAGTACTTC.

A note on this clone: At the DNA level, this CDR3 is encoded by other sequences in the same sample as well. The chain combines TRBV30 with TRBJ1-6; 7 bases match TRBD1. Per germline, CDR1 GTSNPN and CDR2 SVGIG (reference sequence). V lost 3 bases, J lost 6 bases, and 5 bases stayed unmatched. The length of the CDR3 is 14 residues. The CDR3 DNA reads as TGTGCCTGGAGCCTGACAGGGTTTAATTCACCCCTCCACTTT. Protein: CAWSLTGFNSPLHF.

V is TRBV29-1 and J is TRBJ1-1; D gene uncertain. V was cut by 6 bases and J by 0 bases, with 14 bases left in between. The CDR3 is 14 amino acids. The germline V gene encodes CDR1 SQVTM and CDR2 ANQGSEA. The DNA for the CDR3 is TGCAGCGTCGGTGCCATGCCACTGAACACTGAAGCTTTCTTT. Its protein product is CSVGAMPLNTEAFF. The variable domain in full, completed from reference TRBV29-1 and TRBJ1-1, reads SAVISQKPSRDICQRGTSLTIQCQVDSQVTMMFWYRQQPGQSLTLIATANQGSEATYESGFVIDKFPISRPNLTFSTLTVSNMSPEDSSIYLCSVGAMPLNTEAFFGQGTRLTVV.

About this clone: In the same sample, other DNA sequences code for this CDR3. The CDR3 is CASSLSRSTDTQYF. The CDR3 region has the DNA TGTGCCAGCAGTCTTAGCCGTAGCACAGATACGCAGTATTTT. The gene calls are TRBV27 and TRBJ2-3, with unresolved D. Per the germline V gene, CDR1 is MNHEY and CDR2 is SMNVEV (reference sequence). V was pared by 5 bases and J by 0 bases, with 9 bases between. The CDR3 has 14 amino acids.

This clone was observed a single time. The chain is built from TRBV6-1 and TRBJ2-3; TRBD2 aligns across 11 bases. The CDR3 sequence is 15 residues long. CDR1 and CDR2 from the germline V gene are MNHNS and SASEGT. Germline trimming cut 7 bases from V and 7 bases from J; bases unmatched to any gene: 10. Here the CDR3 DNA reads TGTGCCAGCATCCCAGATAGCGGGGGGGCCTATACGCAGTATTTT. Translating it yields CASIPDSGGAYTQYF.